This TCR beta chain was captured by sequencing in a study of OX40 agonist ivuxolimab in advanced cancers. Study in general: Ivuxolimab is an agonistic anti-OX40 (CD134) antibody, and patients were treated with it.

Libraries were prepared by immunoSEQ multiplex PCR; TCRdb keeps only in-frame clonotypes and omits some of them. The sample lists some 45,000 clones; roughly 82% were seen once. In its sample, this clone was seen a few times. Here the sequenced sample was CD4+ or CD8+ T cells sorted from blood, taken in a trial of the OX40 agonist ivuxolimab. The sequence was collected from an adult with an advanced solid tumor such as melanoma, head and neck, liver or kidney cancer.

The CDR3 bases are TGTGCCTGGAGGACAGGCGGATTGAGTTACACTGAAGCTTTCTTT. Translated: CAWRTGGLSYTEAFF. The rearrangement joins TRBV30 to TRBJ1-1; possibly TRBD1 for D (6 bases). The CDR3 covers 15 residues. Germline-derived CDR1 and CDR2 are GTSNPN and SVGIG (reference sequence). Between the trimmed V and J ends, which lost 3 bases and 3 bases, there was a span of 17 bases.